This T cell receptor (beta chain) is from a study of cytomegalovirus exposure and HLA in healthy donors. The PCR used 60 Vbeta and 13 Jbeta primers. TCRdb's table, derived via immunoSEQ multiplex PCR, lists solely in-frame clones and lacks some. The sample lists 75,000 to 100,000 clones; under 75% were seen once. The CDR3 is 15 amino acids. V dropped 4 bases and J dropped 0; count of bases not matched to a gene: 1. From germline, CDR1 is MGHDK and CDR2 SYGVNS. The sequenced sample was PBMCs. This sequence originates from a female donor in good health and CMV-seronegative. The chain carries TRBV25-1 and TRBJ2-1, with 9 bases identical to TRBD1. The DNA for the CDR3 is TGTGCCAGCAGTGCGGGACAGGGCTCCTACAATGAGCAGTTCTTC. Protein: CASSAGQGSYNEQFF.